The clone carrying this TCR beta chain was recorded once. Its antigen remains unknown. This record belongs to a study of cytotoxic CD8 clonotypes in ibrutinib-treated CLL. The study's findings and limits: The study found public clonotypes uncommon, contracting or stable on treatment.

This table comes from immunoSEQ multiplex PCR, and its TCRdb copy is limited to in-frame clones, with some not included. The top ten clones hold less than 55% of a sample with 25,000 to 30,000 clones, more than 75% of them seen once. This sequence originates from a human donor with chronic lymphocytic leukemia. The sequencing here drew on PBMCs, taken after 36 months of ibrutinib treatment.

CDR3 loop: CASRTGYEQYF. Here the CDR3 DNA reads TGTGCCAGCAGGACGGGGTACGAGCAGTACTTC. V and J are TRBV2 and TRBJ2-7, with D perhaps TRBD2 (5 bases). Trimming shortened V by 6 bases and J by 4 bases, and 7 bases separated the two germline ends. The length of the CDR3 is 11 residues. Looked up from germline, CDR1 is SNHLY and CDR2 is FYNNEI.